These 5 T cell receptor beta chains came from one sample sequenced in a study of tumor-infiltrating lymphocytes in localized non-small cell lung cancer. Clones were sequenced by immunoSEQ multiplex PCR, and TCRdb holds only the in-frame ones, with some missing. The top ten hold roughly 2% of the sample, which has 25,000 to 30,000 clones, roughly 88% seen once. Sequencing was carried out using lung tumor tissue. These receptors originate from a human donor with non-small cell lung cancer.

The genes are TRBV19 and TRBJ2-5; D gene unclear. The CDR3 has 14 amino acids. Germline V lookup: CDR1 LNHDA, CDR2 SQIVND (reference sequence). Trimming took 3 bases from V and 2 from J, leaving 10 bases between them. The chain's CDR3 is CASSIPGIQETQYF. DNA of the CDR3: TGTGCCAGTAGTATTCCAGGAATTCAAGAGACCCAGTACTTC.

V gene TRBV5-1 combines with J gene TRBJ2-5, with no clear D. The CDR3 contains 14 residues. V was clipped by 4 bases and J by 4 bases, with 14 bases between them. Germline loops: CDR1 SGHRS, CDR2 YFSETQ. The CDR3 loop is CASSPPGSVETQYF. The CDR3 DNA is TGCGCCAGCAGCCCTCCTGGGTCTGTAGAGACCCAGTACTTC.

The chain links TRBV9 to TRBJ1-1; tentatively, D is TRBD1 (5 bases). The germline V gene has CDR1 SGDLS and CDR2 YYNGEE. This CDR3 spans 15 amino acids. Trimming cost V 0 bases and J 1 base, with 10 bases left between them. The CDR3, as DNA: TGTGCCAGCAGCGTAGCGGGGGTGGGGAACACTGAAGCTTTCTTT. It translates to CASSVAGVGNTEAFF. Based on the CDR3 plus reference TRBV9 and TRBJ1-1, the full variable domain is DSGVTQTPKHLITATGQRVTLRCSPRSGDLSVYWYQQSLDQGLQFLIQYYNGEERAKGNILERFSAQQFPDLHSELNLSSLELGDSALYFCASSVAGVGNTEAFFGQGTRLTVV.

The chain employs TRBV10-2 and TRBJ1-5, with a weak D call TRBD1 (5 bases). V was trimmed by 6 bases and J by 1 base, leaving 16 bases between them. The CDR3 loop spans 16 amino acids. Looked up from germline, CDR1 is WSHSY and CDR2 is SAAADI. CDR3 residues: CASSEAPGNSNQPQHF. CDR3 sequence (DNA): TGCGCCAGCAGCGAGGCTCCAGGGAACAGCAATCAGCCCCAGCATTTT.

The rearrangement links TRBV7-9 to TRBJ2-7; 9 nucleotides align to TRBD1. The junction had 11 bases not matched to a gene; V was cut back by 5 bases and J by 6 bases. The CDR3 sequence is 15 residues long. Germline-derived CDR1 and CDR2 are SEHNR and FQNEAQ (reference sequence). The CDR3 region is CASSTLGQGRSEQYF. The CDR3 region has the DNA TGTGCCAGCAGCACCCTGGGACAGGGAAGGAGCGAGCAGTACTTC.